A selection of T cell receptor beta chains follows, all from one sample in a study of vaccination and CD4 T cells after COVID-19. Antigen specificity for these receptors is unknown. TCRdb re-called the PCR reads through MiXCR, storing one row per CDR3 protein. The sample holds some 7,700 distinct CDR3 sequences, 45% to 50% seen once. The sample consisted of CD4+ T cells from blood, cultured in vitro. All receptors derive from a human donor who had recovered from COVID-19. The conserved cysteine and the conserved F or W are not part of the CDR3 here. Each record gives: V gene, J gene, CDR3 protein.

TRBV2	TRBJ2-6	GGSSGANVPT
TRBV19	TRBJ2-6	ASSPWDRGQGANVLT
TRBV7-6	TRBJ1-5	ASSEGPSNQPQH
TRBV6-1	TRBJ1-1	ASSTGSTSTEAF
TRBV5-3	TRBJ2-7	ARRQGRRYEQY
TRBV12-3/TRBV12-4	TRBJ1-6	ASSRTGMKSSYNSPLH
TRBV11-3	TRBJ2-3	ASSLAVGTSTDTQY
TRBV11-3	TRBJ2-7	ASSSLLNEQY
TRBV7-8	TRBJ1-1	ASSFRTQMNTEAF
TRBV7-2	TRBJ2-3	ASAQDRGGADTQY
TRBV6-2/TRBV6-3	TRBJ2-5	ASRGLAEETQY
TRBV6-2/TRBV6-3	TRBJ1-2	ASSQSYGYT
TRBV5-1	TRBJ1-1	ASSLGPAAEAF
TRBV5-1	TRBJ2-3	ASSGLAGGPDTQY
TRBV6-2/TRBV6-3	TRBJ1-5	ASSYARSNQPQH
TRBV6-2/TRBV6-3	TRBJ1-5	ASTRGTGGFRQPQH
TRBV5-4	TRBJ2-7	ASSPLRGSYEQY
TRBV19	TRBJ2-2	ASSIGVISGELF
TRBV5-4	NA	ASSTKMSSGREQY
TRBV6-5	TRBJ1-1	ASSYSRDRGNRPSGNTEAF
TRBV6-1	TRBJ1-5	ASSEGHYSNQPQH
TRBV6-1	TRBJ2-5	ASSRDSKGETQY
TRBV21-1	TRBJ2-3	ASSKVWSSSTDTQY
TRBV6-1	TRBJ2-3	ASRLGREGWTDTQY